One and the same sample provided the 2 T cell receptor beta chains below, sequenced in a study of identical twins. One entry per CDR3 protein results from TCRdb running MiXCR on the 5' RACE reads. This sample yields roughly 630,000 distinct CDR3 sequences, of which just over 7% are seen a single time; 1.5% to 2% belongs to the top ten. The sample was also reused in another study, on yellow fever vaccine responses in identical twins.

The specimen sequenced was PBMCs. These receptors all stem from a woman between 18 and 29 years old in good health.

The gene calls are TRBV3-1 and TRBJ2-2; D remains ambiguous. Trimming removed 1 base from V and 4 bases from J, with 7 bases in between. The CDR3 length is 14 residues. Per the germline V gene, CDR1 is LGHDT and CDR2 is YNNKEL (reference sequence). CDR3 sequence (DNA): TGTGCCAGCAGCCAAGTTTGGGGCACCGGGGAGCTGTTTTTT. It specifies CASSQVWGTGELFF.

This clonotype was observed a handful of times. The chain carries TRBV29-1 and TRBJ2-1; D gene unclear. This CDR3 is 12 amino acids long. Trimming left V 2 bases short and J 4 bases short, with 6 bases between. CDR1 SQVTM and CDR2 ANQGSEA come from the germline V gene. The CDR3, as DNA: TGCAGCGTTGAACTCCTATACAATGAGCAGTTCTTC. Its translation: CSVELLYNEQFF.